The present T cell receptor beta chain was sequenced within a study of cytomegalovirus exposure and HLA in healthy donors. Trimming took 7 bases from V and 1 from J, leaving 22 bases between them. This CDR3 has 17 amino acids. In germline, CDR1 is SGHTA, CDR2 FQGNSA. Amplification used 60 Vbeta primers and 13 Jbeta primers. Data came from immunoSEQ multiplex PCR; TCRdb stores just in-frame clones and leaves some out. The profile covers about 200,000 clones, with 60% to 80% appearing a single time and 1.5% to 2% taken by the ten largest. This TCR derives from a male donor in good health and CMV-seronegative. The chain combines TRBV7-2 with TRBJ1-2, with TRBD1 as a possible D gene (6 bases). The sequenced sample was PBMCs. The chain's CDR3 is CASNSKGGALLNYGYTF. The CDR3, as DNA: TGTGCCAGCAACTCTAAAGGGGGGGCACTCCTTAACTATGGCTACACCTTC.